This T cell receptor beta chain was recorded in a study of cytomegalovirus exposure and HLA in healthy donors. Generated by immunoSEQ multiplex PCR, the TCRdb table keeps only in-frame clones and is missing some. The repertoire holds 150,000 to 250,000 clones, with roughly three quarters as singletons. Trimming at V came to 3 bases and at J to 1 base, leaving 8 bases not matched to a gene. The CDR3 has 17 residues. Germline CDR1 reads GTSNPN; CDR2 reads SVGIG (reference sequence). The sample taken for sequencing was PBMCs. This sequence was found in a woman between 25 and 40 years old in good health and CMV-seronegative. The chain recombines TRBV30 with TRBJ2-2; TRBD2 matches at 10 bases. The CDR3 spells CAWRGLASAMNTGELFF. CDR3 DNA: TGTGCCTGGAGGGGACTAGCGAGCGCCATGAACACCGGGGAGCTGTTTTTT.